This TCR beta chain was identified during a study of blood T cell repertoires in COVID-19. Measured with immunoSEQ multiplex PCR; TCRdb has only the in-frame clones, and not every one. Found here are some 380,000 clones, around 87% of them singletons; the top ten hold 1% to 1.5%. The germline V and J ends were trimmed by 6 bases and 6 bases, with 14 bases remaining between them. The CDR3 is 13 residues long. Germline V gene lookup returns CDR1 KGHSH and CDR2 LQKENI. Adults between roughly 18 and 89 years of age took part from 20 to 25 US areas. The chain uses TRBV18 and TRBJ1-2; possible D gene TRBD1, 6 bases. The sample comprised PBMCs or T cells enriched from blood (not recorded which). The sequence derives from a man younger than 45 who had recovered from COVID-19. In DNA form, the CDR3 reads TGTGCCAGCTCTCCCGGGACACCGGATGGCTACACCTTC. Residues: CASSPGTPDGYTF.